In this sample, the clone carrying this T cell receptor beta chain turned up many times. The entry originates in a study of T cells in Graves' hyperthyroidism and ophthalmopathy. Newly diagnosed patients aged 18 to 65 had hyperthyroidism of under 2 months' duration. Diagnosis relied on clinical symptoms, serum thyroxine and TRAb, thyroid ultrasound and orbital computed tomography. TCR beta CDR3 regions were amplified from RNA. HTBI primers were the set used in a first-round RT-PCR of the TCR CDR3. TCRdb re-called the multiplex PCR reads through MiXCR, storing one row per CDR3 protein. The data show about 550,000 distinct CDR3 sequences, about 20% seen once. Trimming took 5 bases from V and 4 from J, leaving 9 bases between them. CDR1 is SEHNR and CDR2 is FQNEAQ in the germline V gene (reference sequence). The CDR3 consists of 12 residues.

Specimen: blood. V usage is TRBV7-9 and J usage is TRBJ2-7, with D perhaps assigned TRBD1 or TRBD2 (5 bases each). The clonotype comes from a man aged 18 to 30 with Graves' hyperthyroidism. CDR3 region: CASSQGRYEQYF. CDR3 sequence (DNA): TGTGCCAGCAGCCAGGGACGGTACGAGCAGTACTTC. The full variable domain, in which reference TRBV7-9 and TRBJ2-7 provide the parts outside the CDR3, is DTGVSQNPRHKITKRGQNVTFRCDPISEHNRLYWYRQTLGQGPEFLTYFQNEAQLEKSRLLSDRFSAERPKGSFSTLEIQRTEQGDSAMYLCASSQGRYEQYFGPGTRLTVT.